Each of the 21 T cell receptor beta chains below was sequenced from the same sample in a study of blood T cell repertoires in COVID-19. TCRdb keeps only in-frame clones here, not all; method: immunoSEQ multiplex PCR. The sample contains more than 45,000 clones, about 88% of which appear only once. Sequencing was done on a sample of peripheral blood. Receptor source: a woman in her seventies with active COVID-19.

V usage is TRBV10-3 and J usage is TRBJ2-7; 7 bases line up with TRBD2. Germline V gene sequence: CDR1 ENHRY, CDR2 SYGVKD. The CDR3 loop spans 13 amino acids. Trimming took 6 bases from V and 3 from J; bases not matched to a gene: 5. The CDR3 is CAIRPGLNYEQYF. The DNA for the CDR3 is TGTGCCATCAGACCGGGACTAAACTACGAGCAGTACTTC.

The chain links TRBV5-1 to TRBJ2-3, with TRBD1 matching 9 bases. After removal of 9 bases from V and 2 bases from J, the junction contained 10 bases not matched to a gene. The CDR3 spans 15 residues. CDR1 is SGHRS, CDR2 YFSETQ, per germline. The CDR3 bases are TGCGCCAACCCCCCCGGGACAGGGCACACAGATACGCAGTATTTT. Its protein product is CANPPGTGHTDTQYF. The whole variable domain, filled in from reference TRBV5-1 and TRBJ2-3, reads KAGVTQTPRYLIKTRGQQVTLSCSPISGHRSVSWYQQTPGQGLQFLFEYFSETQRNKGNFPGRFSGRQFSNSRSEMNVSTLELGDSALYLCANPPGTGHTDTQYFGPGTRLTVL.

This clone was observed a single time. The chain combines TRBV7-2 with TRBJ2-7, with no clear D. Trimming stripped 1 base from V and 3 bases from J, with 10 bases between. This CDR3 has 14 amino acids. Germline-derived CDR1 and CDR2 are SGHTA and FQGNSA. Here the CDR3 reads CASSLDYEDYEQYF. The CDR3 bases are TGTGCCAGCAGCTTAGATTACGAGGACTACGAGCAGTACTTC.

CDR3 loop: CASSLVSGKLYNEQFF. Written as DNA, the CDR3 is TGTGCCAGCAGCTTAGTTAGCGGGAAATTATACAATGAGCAGTTCTTC. The genes are TRBV11-2 and TRBJ2-1, with 8 bases fitting TRBD2. V was pared by 1 base and J by 4 bases, with 6 bases of the junction left unmatched. The V gene's germline CDR1 is SGHAT and CDR2 FQNNGV. This CDR3 is 16 amino acids long.

The V gene is TRBV7-3, the J gene TRBJ2-1, with 9 bases fitting TRBD2. Germline CDR1 reads SGHTA; CDR2 reads FQGTGA. The ends lost 5 bases at V and 7 bases at J; junction bases unmatched: 9. The CDR3 contains 15 residues. CDR3 in DNA: TGTGCCAGCAGCCCAGCAGGGCGGGAGGGGAATGAGCAGTTCTTC. This codes for CASSPAGREGNEQFF.

The chain joins TRBV13 to TRBJ2-7; tentatively, D is TRBD1 (5 bases). This CDR3 region has 14 residues. V shed 5 bases and J shed 1 base, with 12 bases lying between them. Germline V CDR1 and CDR2: PRHDT, FYEKMQ (reference sequence). The CDR3 DNA follows: TGTGCCAGCAGCGGGCACAGGATTTCCTACGAGCAGTACTTC. Translating it yields CASSGHRISYEQYF.

The rearrangement uses TRBV6-4 and TRBJ1-1, with 8 bases that match TRBD1. The CDR3 extends over 15 amino acids. V gave up 4 bases and J gave up 6 bases; unmatched junction bases: 10. Germline CDR1 is MRHNA and CDR2 is SNTAGT. The CDR3 spells CASSVGHGQGSEAFF. CDR3 nucleotide sequence: TGTGCCAGCAGTGTGGGGCATGGACAGGGATCTGAAGCTTTCTTT.

V is TRBV6-5 and J is TRBJ1-1; TRBD1 is a possible D gene (5 bases). The CDR3 contains 14 residues. Deletions cut 7 bases from V and 10 bases from J, with 22 bases between. Germline CDR1 MNHEY, CDR2 SVGAGI. The CDR3 DNA is TGTGCCAGCACTCCGGAGGGGCGAGGCCCTGGAGCTTTCTTT. Translating gives CASTPEGRGPGAFF.

The chain links TRBV6-5 to TRBJ2-3; D is possibly TRBD2 (6 bases). There are 15 residues in the CDR3. The V gene lost 7 bases and the J gene lost 0 bases, with 14 bases spanning the gap. CDR1 is MNHEY, CDR2 SVGAGI, per germline. This CDR3 reads CASTPGTPSTDTQYF. CDR3 DNA: TGTGCCAGCACTCCCGGGACTCCTAGCACAGATACGCAGTATTTT.

The chain recombines TRBV9 with TRBJ2-7; D is possibly TRBD2 (6 bases). V gave up 3 bases and J gave up 6 bases, with 10 bases separating them. CDR3 length: 12 residues. Germline V gene lookup returns CDR1 SGDLS and CDR2 YYNGEE. Here the CDR3 reads CASSATSSEQYF. Here the CDR3 DNA reads TGTGCCAGCAGCGCGACTAGTTCCGAGCAGTACTTC.

This CDR3 is CASWPAGGFNNEQFF. The CDR3 DNA is TGTGCCAGCTGGCCAGCGGGAGGTTTCAACAATGAGCAGTTCTTC. This chain links TRBV7-9 with TRBJ2-1; 9 bases agree with TRBD2. The CDR3 contains 15 residues. Germline CDR1 SEHNR, CDR2 FQNEAQ (reference sequence). J lost 5 bases, V lost 8 bases, and 10 bases had no gene match.

CDR3 loop: CASSLFPGDYGYTF. DNA for the CDR3: TGTGCCAGCAGCTTATTCCCGGGGGATTATGGCTACACCTTC. The gene calls are TRBV7-3 and TRBJ1-2, with D perhaps matching TRBD1 (5 bases). This CDR3 has 14 residues. The V and J ends lost 2 bases and 5 bases respectively, with 12 bases between them. CDR1 is SGHTA and CDR2 is FQGTGA in the germline V gene.

The chain recombines TRBV21-1 with TRBJ1-1. TRBV21-1 is termed a pseudogene. The CDR3 loop spans 13 amino acids. The CDR3 here is CASTTGRGTEAFF. The DNA for the CDR3 is TGTGCCAGCACTACAGGGAGGGGCACTGAAGCTTTCTTT.

This clone has only a few counts. The chain links TRBV18 to TRBJ2-5, with TRBD2 identical over 7 bases. The CDR3 length is 14 residues. The junction had 2 bases not matched to a gene; V was cut back by 3 bases and J by 1 base. The germline CDR1 and CDR2 sequences are KGHSH and LQKENI. CDR3: CASSPTSFQETQYF. CDR3 sequence (DNA): TGTGCCAGCTCACCGACTAGCTTCCAAGAGACCCAGTACTTC. The whole variable domain, filled in from reference TRBV18 and TRBJ2-5, reads NAGVMQNPRHLVRRRGQEARLRCSPMKGHSHVYWYRQLPEEGLKFMVYLQKENIIDESGMPKERFSAEFPKEGPSILRIQQVVRGDSAAYFCASSPTSFQETQYFGPGTRLLVL.

This chain uses TRBV9 with TRBJ2-3; TRBD2 matches 14 bases. The J segment lost 2 bases and the V segment lost 3 bases, leaving 2 bases of the junction unmatched. CDR3 length: 16 residues. Germline V CDR1 and CDR2: SGDLS, YYNGEE. CDR3 sequence: CASSEGLAGATDTQYF. CDR3 coding DNA: TGTGCCAGCAGCGAGGGACTAGCGGGAGCCACAGATACGCAGTATTTT.

The rearrangement joins TRBV9 to TRBJ1-1; perhaps TRBD1 as D (5 bases). V was shortened by 4 bases and J by 3 bases, with 7 bases between the two germline ends. From germline, CDR1 is SGDLS and CDR2 YYNGEE. The CDR3 length is 12 residues. In DNA, the CDR3 is TGTGCCAGCAGCACAGGCTACACTGAAGCTTTCTTT. Translated, it gives CASSTGYTEAFF.

V and J are TRBV27 and TRBJ2-1, with D possibly TRBD2 on 5 matching bases. Between the trimmed V and J ends, which lost 3 bases and 9 bases, there was a span of 6 bases. This CDR3 comprises 11 residues. Germline lookup yields CDR1 MNHEY and CDR2 SMNVEV (reference sequence). The CDR3 region is CASSFRGEQFF. The CDR3 bases are TGTGCCAGCAGTTTCCGGGGTGAGCAGTTCTTC.

This clone was seen just once. The gene calls are TRBV3-1 (or the pseudogene TRBV3-2) and TRBJ2-1; possibly TRBD2 for D (5 bases). The ends were cut back, 0 bases at V and 7 bases at J, with 13 bases in the middle. Germline V gives CDR1 LGHDT, CDR2 YNNKEL (reference sequence). CDR3 size: 15 residues. The CDR3 is CASSQDSLAGNEQFF. DNA for the CDR3: TGTGCCAGCAGCCAAGACTCCCTAGCCGGAAATGAGCAGTTCTTC.

The J gene is TRBJ1-5, the V gene TRBV10-2; 8 positions match TRBD1. The germline V gene encodes CDR1 WSHSY and CDR2 SAAADI. V was clipped by 7 bases and J by 0 bases; unmatched bases: 5. This CDR3 is 15 amino acids long. CDR3 in amino acids: CASTPTGDSNQPQHF. CDR3 nucleotide sequence: TGCGCCAGCACTCCGACAGGGGATAGCAATCAGCCCCAGCATTTT.

The J gene is TRBJ1-1, the V gene TRBV28, with D possibly being TRBD1 (5 bases). This CDR3 region has 15 residues. CDR1 and CDR2 from the germline V gene are MDHEN and SYDVKM. V was pared by 5 bases and J by 3 bases, with 16 bases between. CDR3 sequence reads: CASSERGARDTEAFF. The CDR3, as DNA: TGTGCCAGCAGTGAGCGTGGGGCTAGGGACACTGAAGCTTTCTTT.

CDR3 sequence (DNA): TGTGCCAGAAGCTTGGCAGGGCCACTCAATCAGCCCCAGCATTTT. It specifies CARSLAGPLNQPQHF. The chain has TRBV5-3 and TRBJ1-5; tentatively, D is TRBD1 (5 bases). TRBV5-3 is assigned to the ORF class and has an uncertain function. The CDR3 sequence is 15 residues long. Between the trimmed V and J ends, which lost 0 bases and 3 bases, there was a span of 10 bases.